This TCR beta chain was captured in a study of response to subunit inactivated influenza vaccine. General study points: New T cells are recruited in small numbers by each seasonal influenza vaccination, according to the authors' suggestion.

Losses at the gene ends were 1 base for V and 2 bases for J; bases not matched to a gene: 5. CDR3 length: 16 amino acids. Germline CDR1 reads KGHSH; CDR2 reads LQKENI. TCRdb independently ran MiXCR on the RT-PCR reads; one entry per CDR3 protein. The table has about 530,000 distinct CDR3 sequences, approximately 10% seen once. This clonotype was observed at least ten times. Its antigen is undetermined. The rearrangement uses TRBV18 and TRBJ2-1, with 7 positions matching TRBD2. This specimen was PBMCs from blood, taken on the day of vaccination. This sequence originates from a man in his fifties who received an inactivated influenza vaccine. This CDR3 is CASSPRSGAAYNEQFF. Here the CDR3 DNA reads TGTGCCAGCTCACCACGAAGCGGGGCGGCCTACAATGAGCAGTTCTTC.